Shown below are 2 T cell receptor beta chains from a single sample sequenced in a study of blood T cell repertoires in COVID-19 (dated by TCRdb to 2018 to 2021). The library was built by means of the immunoSEQ multiplex PCR assay. TCRdb provides this immuneACCESS table in a form limited to in-frame rearrangements. Some clones are lacking; in checked studies, under half of them reflect an unresolved V gene, and why the rest are absent is not known. The sample has more than 85,000 clones on record, around 84% of them singletons. 7% to 9.5% of the sample lies in the top ten. Sequenced: peripheral blood. Receptors were obtained from an elderly woman with active or convalescent COVID-19.

The gene calls are TRBV13 and TRBJ2-7, with 8 bases identical to TRBD1. Per germline, CDR1 PRHDT and CDR2 FYEKMQ (reference sequence). The CDR3 contains 16 residues. J gave up 2 bases and V 4 bases, and 10 bases lay outside the gene matches. In nucleotides, the CDR3 is TGTGCCAGCAGCTCATACGGACAGGGAGCCGCCTACGAGCAGTACTTC. Amino acid sequence: CASSSYGQGAAYEQYF. Full variable domain (remainder filled in from reference TRBV13 and TRBJ2-7): AAGVIQSPRHLIKEKRETATLKCYPIPRHDTVYWYQQGPGQDPQFLISFYEKMQSDKGSIPDRFSAQQFSDYHSELNMSSLELGDSALYFCASSSYGQGAAYEQYFGPGTRLTVT.

The chain uses TRBV3-1 (or the pseudogene TRBV3-2) and TRBJ1-3; TRBD1 matches at 9 bases. J gave up 4 bases and V 3 bases, and 1 base lay outside the gene matches. The CDR3 runs to 14 residues. From germline, CDR1 is LGHDT and CDR2 YNNKEL (reference sequence). The chain's CDR3 is CASSQGQGGNTIYF. Here the CDR3 DNA reads TGTGCCAGCAGCCAGGGACAGGGAGGAAACACCATATATTTT.